This T cell receptor (beta chain) was identified in a study of T cells in Graves' hyperthyroidism and ophthalmopathy. Broader study findings: The model foresaw ophthalmopathy a median around seven months prior to onset.

This clonotype was recorded a few times. The target antigen is unknown. RNA transcripts gave rise to amplified TCR beta CDR3 regions. The TCR CDR3 first-round RT-PCR relied on the HTBI primer set. MiXCR, run by TCRdb on the multiplex PCR reads, gives a single entry per CDR3 protein. The sample has under 350,000 distinct CDR3 sequences; about 20% are singletons. The CDR3 loop spans 14 amino acids. V lost 5 bases and J 4 bases, leaving 11 bases between the germline ends. This TCR was recovered from a woman in her 50s with Graves' hyperthyroidism. The sample was blood. The V gene is TRBV12-3 or TRBV12-4, the J gene TRBJ2-2; D is undetermined. The CDR3 spells CASSHSRFTGELFF. The CDR3, as DNA: TGTGCCAGCAGTCATAGCAGGTTCACCGGGGAGCTGTTTTTT.